This T cell receptor (beta chain) was sequenced in a study of blood T cell repertoires in COVID-19. The overall study: Spain, Italy and the United States supplied samples that represented acute and convalescent COVID-19. T cells, B-cell-depleted T cells, or PBMCs supplied cDNA or gDNA.

CDR1 is SGHRS and CDR2 is YFSETQ in the germline V gene. The CDR3 covers 15 residues. The V and J ends lost 4 bases and 0 bases respectively, with 13 bases between them. As handled by the study authors: From reference gene primer amplification, estimates of nucleated cell counts were derived. The table came from immunoSEQ multiplex PCR; TCRdb's copy has only in-frame clones and leaves some out. The D gene and trimming were derived from the DNA, and the V and J assignments and clone size from that table. The sample includes about 120,000 clones, around 64% of them seen just once. This receptor was identified in a human donor with acute or convalescent COVID-19. The donor label of this sample is uncertain. The rearrangement uses TRBV5-1 and TRBJ1-1; possible D gene TRBD1, 5 bases. Specimen: peripheral blood. DNA of the CDR3: TGCGCCAGCAGCGGCCCAGGGTCCTTGAACACTGAAGCTTTCTTT. Protein product: CASSGPGSLNTEAFF.